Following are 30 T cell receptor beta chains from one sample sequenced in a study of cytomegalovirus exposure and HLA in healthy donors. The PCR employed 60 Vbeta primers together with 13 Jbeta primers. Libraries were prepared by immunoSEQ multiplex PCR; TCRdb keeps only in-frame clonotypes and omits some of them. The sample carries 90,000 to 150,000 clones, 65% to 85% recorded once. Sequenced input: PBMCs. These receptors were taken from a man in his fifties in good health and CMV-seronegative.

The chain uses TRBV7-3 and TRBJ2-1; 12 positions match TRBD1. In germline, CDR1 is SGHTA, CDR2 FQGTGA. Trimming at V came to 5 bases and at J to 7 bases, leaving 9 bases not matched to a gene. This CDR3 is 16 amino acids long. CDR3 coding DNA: TGTGCCAGCAGCCGGGACAGGGGGCCTGGGGCTAATGAGCAGTTCTTC. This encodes CASSRDRGPGANEQFF.

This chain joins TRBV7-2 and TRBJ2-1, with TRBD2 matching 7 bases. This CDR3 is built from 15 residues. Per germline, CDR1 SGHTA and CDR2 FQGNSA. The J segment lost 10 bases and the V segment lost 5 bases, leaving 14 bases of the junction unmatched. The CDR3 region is CASSRGGGRVGEQFF. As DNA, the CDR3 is TGTGCCAGCAGCCGTGGCGGGGGACGGGTGGGGGAGCAGTTCTTC.

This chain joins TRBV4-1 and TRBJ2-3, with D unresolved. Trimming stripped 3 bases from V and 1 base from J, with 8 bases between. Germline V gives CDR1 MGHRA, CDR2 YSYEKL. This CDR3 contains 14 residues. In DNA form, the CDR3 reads TGCGCCAGCAGCCAGCCGCAGGGCACAGATACGCAGTATTTT. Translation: CASSQPQGTDTQYF.

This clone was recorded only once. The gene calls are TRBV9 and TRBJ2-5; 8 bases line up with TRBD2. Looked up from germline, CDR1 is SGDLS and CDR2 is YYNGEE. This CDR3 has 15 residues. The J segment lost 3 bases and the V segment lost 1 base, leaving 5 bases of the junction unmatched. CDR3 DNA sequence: TGTGCCAGCAGCGTATCCGGACTAGCAGAAGAGACCCAGTACTTC. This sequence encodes CASSVSGLAEETQYF.

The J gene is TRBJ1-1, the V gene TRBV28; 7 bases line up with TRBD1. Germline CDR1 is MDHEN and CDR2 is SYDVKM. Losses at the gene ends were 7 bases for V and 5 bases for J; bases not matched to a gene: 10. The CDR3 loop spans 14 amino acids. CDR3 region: CASTTQGQWTEAFF. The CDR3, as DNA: TGTGCCAGCACCACACAGGGGCAGTGGACTGAAGCTTTCTTT.

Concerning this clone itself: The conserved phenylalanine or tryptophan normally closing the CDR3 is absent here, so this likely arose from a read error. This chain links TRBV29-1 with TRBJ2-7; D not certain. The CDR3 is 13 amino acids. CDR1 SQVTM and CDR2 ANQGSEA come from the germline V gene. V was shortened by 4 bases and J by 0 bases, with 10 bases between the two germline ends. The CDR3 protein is CSVGHGNSYEQYL. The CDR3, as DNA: TGCAGCGTTGGACACGGTAACTCCTACGAGCAGTACCTC.

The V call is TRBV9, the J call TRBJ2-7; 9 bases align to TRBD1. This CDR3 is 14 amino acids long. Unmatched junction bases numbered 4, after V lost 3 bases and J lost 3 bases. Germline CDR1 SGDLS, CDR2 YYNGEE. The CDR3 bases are TGTGCCAGCAGCGAGGGGGACAGGGACTACGAGCAGTACTTC. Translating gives CASSEGDRDYEQYF. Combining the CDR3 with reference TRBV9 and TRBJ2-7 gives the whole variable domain DSGVTQTPKHLITATGQRVTLRCSPRSGDLSVYWYQQSLDQGLQFLIQYYNGEERAKGNILERFSAQQFPDLHSELNLSSLELGDSALYFCASSEGDRDYEQYFGPGTRLTVT.

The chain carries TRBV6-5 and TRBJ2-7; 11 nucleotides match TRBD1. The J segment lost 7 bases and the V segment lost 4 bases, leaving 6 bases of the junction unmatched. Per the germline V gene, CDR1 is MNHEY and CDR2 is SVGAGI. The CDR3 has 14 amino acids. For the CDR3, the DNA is TGTGCCAGCAGTTGGGGGACAGGGGGATTTGAGCAGTACTTC. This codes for CASSWGTGGFEQYF.

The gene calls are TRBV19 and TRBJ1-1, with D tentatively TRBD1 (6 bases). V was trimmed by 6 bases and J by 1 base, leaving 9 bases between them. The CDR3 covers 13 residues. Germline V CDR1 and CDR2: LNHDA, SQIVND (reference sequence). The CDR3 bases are TGTGCCAGTAGCCAGGGGCCGAACACTGAAGCTTTCTTT. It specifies CASSQGPNTEAFF.

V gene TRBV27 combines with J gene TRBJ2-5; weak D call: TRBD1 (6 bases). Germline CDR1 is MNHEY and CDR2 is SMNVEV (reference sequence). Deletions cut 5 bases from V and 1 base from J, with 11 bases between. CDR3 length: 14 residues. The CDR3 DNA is TGTGCCAGCAGTCTGACAGGCCTCCAAGAGACCCAGTACTTC. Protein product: CASSLTGLQETQYF.

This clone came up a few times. CDR3 in amino acids: CASSRLAAAYEQYF. In nucleotides, the CDR3 is TGTGCCAGCAGCCGACTAGCAGCAGCCTACGAGCAGTACTTC. The chain is built from TRBV6-5 and TRBJ2-7, with 7 bases fitting TRBD2. Germline assignment: CDR1 MNHEY and CDR2 SVGAGI. J was trimmed by 2 bases and V by 6 bases; bases with no gene match: 7. This CDR3 has 14 amino acids.

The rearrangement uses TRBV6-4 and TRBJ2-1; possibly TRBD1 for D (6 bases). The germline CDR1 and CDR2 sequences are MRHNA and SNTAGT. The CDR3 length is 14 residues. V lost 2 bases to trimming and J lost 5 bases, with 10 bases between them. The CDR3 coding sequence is TGTGCCAGCAGTGACGGGTACAGGGACAATGAGCAGTTCTTC. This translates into CASSDGYRDNEQFF.

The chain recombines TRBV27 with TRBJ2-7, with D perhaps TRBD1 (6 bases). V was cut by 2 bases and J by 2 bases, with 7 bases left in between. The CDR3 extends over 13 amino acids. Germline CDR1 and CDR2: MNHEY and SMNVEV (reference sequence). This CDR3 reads CASSLQGPYEQYF. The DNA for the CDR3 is TGTGCCAGCAGTTTACAGGGGCCCTACGAGCAGTACTTC.

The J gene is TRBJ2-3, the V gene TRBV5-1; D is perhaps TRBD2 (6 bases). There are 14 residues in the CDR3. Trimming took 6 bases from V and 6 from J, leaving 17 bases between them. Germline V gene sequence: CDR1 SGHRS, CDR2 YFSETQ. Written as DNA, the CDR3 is TGCGCCAGCATGCGTAGCGGCCTCGGGGATACGCAGTATTTT. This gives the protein CASMRSGLGDTQYF.

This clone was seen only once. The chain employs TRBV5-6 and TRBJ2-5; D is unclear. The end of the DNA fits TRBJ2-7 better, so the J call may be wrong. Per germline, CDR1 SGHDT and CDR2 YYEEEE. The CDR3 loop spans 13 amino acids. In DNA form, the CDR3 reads TGTGCCAGCAGCTACGAGAGCTCCTACGAGCAGTACTTC. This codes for CASSYESSYEQYF.

CDR3 bases: TGTGCCAGCACCCTGACAGGGGGCCTGTATTTT. Protein sequence: CASTLTGGLYF. V is TRBV6-1 and J is TRBJ2-3, with 10 nucleotides matching TRBD1. The CDR3 spans 11 residues. The V gene's germline CDR1 is MNHNS and CDR2 SASEGT. With V trimmed by 7 bases and J by 14 bases, 6 bases remained unmatched.

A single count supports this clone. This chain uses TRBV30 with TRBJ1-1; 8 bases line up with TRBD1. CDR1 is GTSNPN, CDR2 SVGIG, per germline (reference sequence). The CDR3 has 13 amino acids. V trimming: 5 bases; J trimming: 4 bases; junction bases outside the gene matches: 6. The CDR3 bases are TGTGCCTGGGGCCATACAGGGGGCACTGAAGCTTTCTTT. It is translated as CAWGHTGGTEAFF.

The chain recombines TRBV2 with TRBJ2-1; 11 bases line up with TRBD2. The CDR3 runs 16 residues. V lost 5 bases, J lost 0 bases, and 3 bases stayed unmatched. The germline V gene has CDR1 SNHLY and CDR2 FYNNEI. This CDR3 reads CASSIAGGRSYNEQFF. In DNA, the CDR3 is TGTGCCAGCAGTATAGCGGGGGGGCGCTCCTACAATGAGCAGTTCTTC.

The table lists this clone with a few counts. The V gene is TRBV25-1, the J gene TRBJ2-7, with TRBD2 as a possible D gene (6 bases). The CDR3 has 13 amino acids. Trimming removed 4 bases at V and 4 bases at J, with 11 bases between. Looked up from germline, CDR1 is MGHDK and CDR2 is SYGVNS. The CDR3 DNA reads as TGTGCCAGCAGTGGACTAGGGACGTACGAGCAGTACTTC. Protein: CASSGLGTYEQYF.

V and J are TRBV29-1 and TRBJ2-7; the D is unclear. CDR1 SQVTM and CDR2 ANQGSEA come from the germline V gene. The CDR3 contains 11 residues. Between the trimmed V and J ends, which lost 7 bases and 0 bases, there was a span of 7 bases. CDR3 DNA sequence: TGCAGCGCACAGTTCTCCTACGAGCAGTACTTC. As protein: CSAQFSYEQYF.

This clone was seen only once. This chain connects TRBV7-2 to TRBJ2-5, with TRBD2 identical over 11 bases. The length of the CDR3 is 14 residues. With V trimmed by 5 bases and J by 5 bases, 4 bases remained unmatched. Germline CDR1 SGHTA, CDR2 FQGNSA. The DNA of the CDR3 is TGTGCCAGCAGCCTTAGCGGGGGGGCGGAGACCCAGTACTTC. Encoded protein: CASSLSGGAETQYF.

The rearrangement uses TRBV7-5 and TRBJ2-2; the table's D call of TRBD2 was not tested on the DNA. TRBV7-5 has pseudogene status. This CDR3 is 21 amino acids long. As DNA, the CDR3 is TGTGTCAGAAGCTTAGTCGACGATAGCAACGAAGTCCCAATCCGCCCCGGGGAGCTGTTTTTT. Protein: CVRSLVDDSNEVPIRPGELFF.

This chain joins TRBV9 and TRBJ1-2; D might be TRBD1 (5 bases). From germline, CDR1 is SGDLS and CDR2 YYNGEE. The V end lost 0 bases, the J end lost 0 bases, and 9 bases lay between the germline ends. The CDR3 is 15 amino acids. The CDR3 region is CASSVGGGANYGYTF. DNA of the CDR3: TGTGCCAGCAGCGTAGGAGGAGGGGCTAACTATGGCTACACCTTC. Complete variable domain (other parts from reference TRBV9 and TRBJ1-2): DSGVTQTPKHLITATGQRVTLRCSPRSGDLSVYWYQQSLDQGLQFLIQYYNGEERAKGNILERFSAQQFPDLHSELNLSSLELGDSALYFCASSVGGGANYGYTFGSGTRLTVV.

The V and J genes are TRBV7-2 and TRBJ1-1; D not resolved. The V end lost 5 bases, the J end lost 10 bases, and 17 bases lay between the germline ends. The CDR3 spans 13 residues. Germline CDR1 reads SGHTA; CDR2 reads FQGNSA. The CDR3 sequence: CASSPSGLLGAFF. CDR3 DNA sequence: TGTGCCAGCAGCCCCTCGGGGTTGTTGGGAGCTTTCTTT.

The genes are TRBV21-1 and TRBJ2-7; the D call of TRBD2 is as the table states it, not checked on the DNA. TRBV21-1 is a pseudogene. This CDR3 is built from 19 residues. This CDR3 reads CASSKGGRGRPNPSYEQYF. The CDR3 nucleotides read TGTGCCAGCAGCAAAGGCGGGAGGGGCAGGCCAAATCCTTCCTACGAGCAGTACTTC.

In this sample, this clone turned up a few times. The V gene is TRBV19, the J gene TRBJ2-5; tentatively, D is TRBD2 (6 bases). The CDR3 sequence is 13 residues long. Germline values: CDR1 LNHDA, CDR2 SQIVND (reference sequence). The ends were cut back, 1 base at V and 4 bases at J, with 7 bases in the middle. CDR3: CASSIVGGETQYF. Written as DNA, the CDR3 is TGTGCCAGTAGTATAGTGGGGGGAGAGACCCAGTACTTC.

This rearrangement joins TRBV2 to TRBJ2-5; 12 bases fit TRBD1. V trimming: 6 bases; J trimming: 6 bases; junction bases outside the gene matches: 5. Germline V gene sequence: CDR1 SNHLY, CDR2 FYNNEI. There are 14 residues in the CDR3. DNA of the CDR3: TGTGCCAGCAGCCGGGACAGGGGGCAACAGACCCAGTACTTC. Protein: CASSRDRGQQTQYF. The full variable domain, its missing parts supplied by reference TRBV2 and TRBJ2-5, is EPEVTQTPSHQVTQMGQEVILRCVPISNHLYFYWYRQILGQKVEFLVSFYNNEISEKSEIFDDQFSVERPDGSNFTLKIRSTKLEDSAMYFCASSRDRGQQTQYFGPGTRLLVL.

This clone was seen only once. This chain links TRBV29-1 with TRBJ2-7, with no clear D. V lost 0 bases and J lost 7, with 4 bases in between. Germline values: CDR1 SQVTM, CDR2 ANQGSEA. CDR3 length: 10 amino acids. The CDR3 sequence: CSVEEAEQYF. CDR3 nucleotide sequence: TGCAGCGTTGAAGAAGCGGAGCAGTACTTC.

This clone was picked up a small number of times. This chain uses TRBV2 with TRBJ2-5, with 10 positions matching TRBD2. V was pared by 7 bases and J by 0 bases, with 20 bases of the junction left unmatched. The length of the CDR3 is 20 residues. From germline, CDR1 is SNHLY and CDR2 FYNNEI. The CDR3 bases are TGTGCCAGCAAGAAGGGAGGCAGGGGAGGTAGCGGGGGGTACCAAGAGACCCAGTACTTC. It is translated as CASKKGGRGGSGGYQETQYF.

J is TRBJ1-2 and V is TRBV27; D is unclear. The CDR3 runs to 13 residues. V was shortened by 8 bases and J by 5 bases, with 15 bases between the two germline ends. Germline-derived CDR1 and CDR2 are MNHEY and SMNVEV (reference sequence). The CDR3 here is CASGTLPRYGYTF. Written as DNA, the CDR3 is TGTGCCAGCGGCACACTACCCAGATATGGCTACACCTTC.